This T cell receptor beta chain was retrieved from a study of spatial heterogeneity in lung cancer. From the 5' RACE reads, TCRdb called clonotypes with MiXCR, one entry per CDR3 protein. This table has around 100,000 distinct CDR3 sequences, approximately 11% appearing once. Specified time point: blood at routine non-recurrence follow-up after resection. Whole RNA, isolated from tumor, nontumor lung or frozen PBMC, was sequenced without prior sorting. The CDR3 runs 19 residues. Germline lookup yields CDR1 MDHEN and CDR2 SYDVKM. With 6 bases clipped from V and 8 bases from J, the junction kept 22 bases outside the gene matches. This clonotype showed up many times. Antigen unknown. Broader study findings: Ubiquitous expanded tumor TCRs appeared in blood more at resection than follow-up.

The rearrangement links TRBV28 to TRBJ2-2, with 9 bases matching TRBD2. The specimen comprised PBMCs, sampled at follow-up. This receptor was obtained from a female donor with early-stage non-small cell lung cancer. The CDR3, as DNA: TGTGCCAGCAGGGAGGCAGGCGCGATAGCGGGAGAGTCGTTGGGGGAGCTGTTTTTT. Its translation is CASREAGAIAGESLGELFF. Variable domain in full (rest from reference TRBV28 and TRBJ2-2): DVKVTQSSRYLVKRTGEKVFLECVQDMDHENMFWYRQDPGLGLRLIYFSYDVKMKEKGDIPEGYSVSREKKERFSLILESASTNQTSMYLCASREAGAIAGESLGELFFGEGSRLTVL.